Here is one T cell receptor beta chain with its context. The antigen remains unidentified. This sample is part of a study of graft-versus-host responses after intestinal transplantation. Study at large: Transplant recipients had multivisceral, liver-intestinal, or isolated intestinal grafts. Anti-thymocyte globulin was used for induction in all recipients, who then took tacrolimus and steroids for two to four years.

Germline V gene lookup returns CDR1 LNHNV and CDR2 YYDKDF (reference sequence). The CDR3 is made up of 14 amino acids. The V and J ends lost 5 bases and 4 bases, in that order; junction bases with no gene match: 3. Using immunoSEQ multiplex PCR, the repertoire was profiled, and TCRdb retains in-frame clones only, with some absent. The table records roughly 120,000 clones, 75% to 95% of them present only once. This receptor was identified in a human donor who received an intestinal transplant. V gene TRBV15 combines with J gene TRBJ2-2; TRBD2 matches 8 bases. The source was unstimulated CD4+ T cells sorted from spleen or lymph node cells, collected before intestinal transplant. The chain's CDR3 is CATSAGGSTGELFF. The DNA for the CDR3 is TGTGCCACCAGCGCGGGAGGTAGCACCGGGGAGCTGTTTTTT.